The 21 T cell receptor beta chains below were found in one sample sequenced in a study of blood T cell repertoires in COVID-19. Sequenced by immunoSEQ multiplex PCR; TCRdb stores in-frame clones only, minus some. The table lists some 430,000 clones, 90% of them singletons. Specimen: PBMCs or T cells enriched from blood (not recorded which). Receptors were obtained from a man aged 18 to 29 who had recovered from COVID-19.

The chain is built from TRBV27 and TRBJ1-1, with D possibly TRBD1 on 5 matching bases. With 11 bases removed from V and 3 bases from J, the gap between germline ends came to 19 bases. Germline values: CDR1 MNHEY, CDR2 SMNVEV (reference sequence). This CDR3 spans 14 amino acids. CDR3 sequence reads: CASRQFQEDTEAFF. The CDR3 DNA is TGTGCCTCTCGACAGTTCCAAGAGGACACTGAAGCTTTCTTT.

In its sample, this clone was seen once. V and J are TRBV10-3 and TRBJ2-1, with D maybe TRBD2 (6 bases). Trimming took 0 bases from V and 3 from J, leaving 15 bases between them. The germline gives CDR1 ENHRY, CDR2 SYGVKD. The CDR3 sequence is 17 residues long. The CDR3 spells CAISESLGGVRYNEQFF. The CDR3 bases are TGTGCCATCAGTGAGTCCTTAGGCGGGGTGCGCTACAATGAGCAGTTCTTC.

This clone was detected only a few times. The identical CDR3 is also encoded by other nucleotide sequences in the sample. The chain employs TRBV7-2 and TRBJ1-5; D remains unclear. Trimming removed 2 bases at V and 7 bases at J, with 6 bases between. Looked up from germline, CDR1 is SGHTA and CDR2 is FQGNSA. The CDR3 is 12 amino acids. The CDR3 loop reads CASSLMRQPQHF. CDR3 sequence (DNA): TGTGCCAGCAGCTTAATGCGGCAGCCCCAGCATTTT.

This chain uses TRBV5-1 with TRBJ2-3; D is unresolved. This CDR3 has 14 amino acids. Germline values: CDR1 SGHRS, CDR2 YFSETQ. V was trimmed by 3 bases and J by 2 bases, leaving 10 bases between them. The CDR3 DNA follows: TGCGCCAGCAGCTCGCTTCGGTCCACAGATACGCAGTATTTT. It is translated as CASSSLRSTDTQYF.

The V and J genes are TRBV7-8 and TRBJ1-1; D is perhaps TRBD1 (5 bases). The CDR3 sequence is 15 residues long. V lost 4 bases and J lost 5, with 17 bases in between. Germline CDR1 is SGHVS and CDR2 is FQNEAQ. The CDR3 sequence: CASSSRVQAGTEAFF. Written as DNA, the CDR3 is TGTGCCAGCAGCTCCCGCGTGCAGGCAGGGACTGAAGCTTTCTTT. The full variable domain, in which reference TRBV7-8 and TRBJ1-1 provide the parts outside the CDR3, is GAGVSQSPRYKVAKRGQDVALRCDPISGHVSLFWYQQALGQGPEFLTYFQNEAQLDKSGLPSDRFFAERPEGSVSTLKIQRTQQEDSAVYLCASSSRVQAGTEAFFGQGTRLTVV.

This clone was counted a single time. V and J are TRBV4-1 and TRBJ1-1; 8 bases line up with TRBD1. Unmatched junction bases numbered 9, after V lost 4 bases and J lost 11 bases. The CDR3 extends over 13 amino acids. From germline, CDR1 is MGHRA and CDR2 YSYEKL. For the CDR3, the DNA is TGCGCCAGCAGCCGAACTCAGGGGGCTCCGGCTTTCTTT. This translates into CASSRTQGAPAFF.

This sequence joins TRBV9 and TRBJ1-1; D not resolved. V was shortened by 4 bases and J by 1 base, with 11 bases between the two germline ends. The CDR3 length is 14 residues. Germline CDR1 reads SGDLS; CDR2 reads YYNGEE. The CDR3 DNA reads TGTGCCAGCAGCCCTCAGACACAGAACACTGAAGCTTTCTTT. It encodes CASSPQTQNTEAFF.

The V gene is TRBV19, the J gene TRBJ2-7; 11 nucleotides line up with TRBD2. The CDR3 consists of 15 residues. Germline assignment: CDR1 LNHDA and CDR2 SQIVND (reference sequence). Trimming at V came to 3 bases and at J to 3 bases, leaving 4 bases not matched to a gene. The CDR3 is CASSISTSGSYEQYF. As DNA, the CDR3 is TGTGCCAGTAGTATTAGTACTAGCGGGAGCTACGAGCAGTACTTC.

The CDR3 reads CASSQGDRTYEQYF. For the CDR3, the DNA is TGCGCCAGCAGCCAGGGGGACAGAACCTACGAGCAGTACTTC. The gene calls are TRBV4-1 and TRBJ2-7; 7 bases line up with TRBD1. The V and J ends lost 3 bases and 2 bases, in that order; junction bases with no gene match: 4. In germline, CDR1 is MGHRA, CDR2 YSYEKL. This CDR3 region has 14 residues.

The chain employs TRBV12-5 and TRBJ2-1; TRBD2 agrees at 10 bases. Trimming removed 6 bases from V and 8 bases from J; junction bases left unmatched: 10. The CDR3 loop spans 15 amino acids. Germline V lookup: CDR1 LGHNT, CDR2 FRNRAP. The CDR3 DNA is TGTGCTAGTGGCCGAGCGGGGGGGCCGTCCCATGAGCAGTTCTTC. Translated, it gives CASGRAGGPSHEQFF.

The chain combines TRBV6-4 with TRBJ1-1, with a possible D match to TRBD1 (6 bases). Germline CDR1 reads MRHNA; CDR2 reads SNTAGT. The CDR3 has 15 residues. Trimming pared 0 bases from V and 6 bases from J, leaving 14 bases between. The CDR3: CASSDSRGGGPEAFF. Here the CDR3 DNA reads TGTGCCAGCAGTGACTCGAGGGGAGGGGGGCCTGAAGCTTTCTTT.

The V gene is TRBV27, the J gene TRBJ2-5; perhaps TRBD2 as D (5 bases). V lost 6 bases, J lost 1 base, and 18 bases lay in between. Germline V gene data show CDR1 as MNHEY and CDR2 as SMNVEV (reference sequence). The CDR3 runs to 16 residues. The CDR3 is CASSLIRGPGQETQYF. CDR3 sequence (DNA): TGTGCCAGCAGCCTTATACGGGGTCCTGGCCAAGAGACCCAGTACTTC.

The genes are TRBV11-2 and TRBJ2-2; no firm D call. The CDR3 is 13 amino acids. The V gene's germline CDR1 is SGHAT and CDR2 FQNNGV. The V gene lost 5 bases and the J gene lost 5 bases, with 9 bases spanning the gap. CDR3 sequence reads: CASSKQLTGELFF. CDR3 coding DNA: TGTGCCAGCAGCAAACAATTAACCGGGGAGCTGTTTTTT.

V gene TRBV5-4 combines with J gene TRBJ1-1; TRBD1 is a possible D gene (5 bases). Trimming pared 3 bases from V and 4 bases from J, leaving 22 bases between. In germline, CDR1 is SGHNT, CDR2 YYREEE (reference sequence). This CDR3 comprises 17 residues. The CDR3 coding sequence is TGTGCCAGCAGCTCCCCCGTACGGAGATCAGGGTTCACTGAAGCTTTCTTT. It is translated as CASSSPVRRSGFTEAFF.

The chain links TRBV19 to TRBJ2-3; D unresolved. Germline loops: CDR1 LNHDA, CDR2 SQIVND (reference sequence). V was trimmed by 6 bases and J by 0 bases, leaving 10 bases between them. This CDR3 comprises 14 residues. CDR3 DNA: TGTGCCAGTAGGGGCCCCCAGAGCACAGATACGCAGTATTTT. It translates to CASRGPQSTDTQYF.

This clone has more than one count but fewer than ten. The chain links TRBV28 to TRBJ1-1, with D possibly being TRBD1 (5 bases). This CDR3 is built from 14 residues. CDR1 is MDHEN and CDR2 is SYDVKM in the germline V gene. V dropped 7 bases and J dropped 1 base, with 13 bases sitting between them. The CDR3 nucleotides read TGTGCCAGCACCCCAGGGTGGAGGAACACTGAAGCTTTCTTT. Translation: CASTPGWRNTEAFF.

A few counts support this clone. The V gene is TRBV30, the J gene TRBJ2-2, with 13 positions matching TRBD2. There are 17 residues in the CDR3. Germline V gene data show CDR1 as GTSNPN and CDR2 as SVGIG (reference sequence). Germline trimming cut 2 bases from V and 4 bases from J; bases unmatched to any gene: 7. CDR3 sequence reads: CAWSPKGLAGVTGELFF. CDR3 nucleotides: TGTGCCTGGAGTCCCAAAGGACTAGCGGGAGTCACCGGGGAGCTGTTTTTT. The full variable domain, with the rest looked up from reference TRBV30 and TRBJ2-2, is SQTIHQWPATLVQPVGSPLSLECTVEGTSNPNLYWYRQAAGRGLQLLFYSVGIGQISSEVPQNLSASRPQDRQFILSSKKLLLSDSGFYLCAWSPKGLAGVTGELFFGEGSRLTVL.

The V and J genes are TRBV5-1 and TRBJ2-2, with TRBD2 identical over 10 bases. Germline CDR1 SGHRS, CDR2 YFSETQ. Trimming at V came to 6 bases and at J to 4 bases, leaving 9 bases not matched to a gene. The CDR3 is made up of 16 amino acids. In DNA, the CDR3 is TGCGCCAGCATGCCTAGCGGGAGTCCGGCCACCGGGGAGCTGTTTTTT. This codes for CASMPSGSPATGELFF.

The chain couples TRBV19 to TRBJ1-2; D remains ambiguous. Trimming took 5 bases from V and 3 from J, leaving 13 bases between them. Germline V lookup: CDR1 LNHDA, CDR2 SQIVND (reference sequence). This CDR3 contains 14 residues. The CDR3 loop is CASSPSSGHYGYTF. CDR3 sequence (DNA): TGTGCCAGTAGTCCCTCTAGCGGTCACTATGGCTACACCTTC. Filled out from reference TRBV19 and TRBJ1-2, the complete variable domain reads DGGITQSPKYLFRKEGQNVTLSCEQNLNHDAMYWYRQDPGQGLRLIYYSQIVNDFQKGDIAEGYSVSREKKESFPLTVTSAQKNPTAFYLCASSPSSGHYGYTFGSGTRLTVV.

The J gene is TRBJ2-7, the V gene TRBV24-1, with TRBD1 matching 7 bases. CDR1 and CDR2 from the germline V gene are KGHDR and SFDVKD. CDR3 length: 13 amino acids. J lost 9 bases, V lost 4 bases, and 8 bases had no gene match. CDR3: CATSELSGTAQYF. The CDR3 nucleotides are TGTGCCACCAGTGAGCTCTCCGGGACAGCGCAGTACTTC.

This clone has only one observation. The chain has TRBV5-1 and TRBJ1-1; TRBD1 agrees at 9 bases. The V gene end was trimmed by 2 bases and the J gene end by 4 bases; junction bases not matched to a gene: 12. Germline V gene lookup returns CDR1 SGHRS and CDR2 YFSETQ. The CDR3 consists of 17 residues. This CDR3 reads CASSLAPWDREGTEAFF. The CDR3 region has the DNA TGCGCCAGCAGCTTAGCCCCCTGGGACAGGGAAGGCACTGAAGCTTTCTTT.